Here is one T cell receptor beta chain with its context. V gave up 0 bases and J gave up 5 bases; unmatched junction bases: 9. CDR1 SGHRS and CDR2 YFSETQ come from the germline V gene. The CDR3 runs to 17 residues. This sample was taken from a study of T-cell reconstitution after alpha-beta-depleted transplantation in children. Unique molecular identifiers featured in how the TCRbeta library was prepared. TCRdb redid the calling of the PCR reads with MiXCR, one entry per CDR3 protein. Of some 550,000 distinct CDR3 sequences in the sample, around 18% were seen once. The TCR was taken from a human donor who donated a stem cell graft to a child with acute lymphoblastic leukemia. This specimen was PBMCs from the stem cell graft donor, taken from the stem cell graft. The chain employs TRBV5-1 and TRBJ2-7, with 12 bases that match TRBD2. For the CDR3, the DNA is TGCGCCAGCAGCTTGGGAGATCGACTAGCGGGAGCCCACGAGCAGTACTTC. Its protein is CASSLGDRLAGAHEQYF.